What follows is one TCR beta chain and its context. The data derive from a study of blood T cell repertoires in COVID-19. Across the whole study: There were acute and convalescent COVID-19 samples, and they came from the United States, Italy and Spain.

This CDR3 has 16 residues. The V gene's germline CDR1 is SGDLS and CDR2 YYNGEE. J was trimmed by 8 bases and V by 0 bases; bases with no gene match: 8. Profiling relied on immunoSEQ multiplex PCR, and the TCRdb table lists in-frame clones only, not all of them. The data contain a few hundred thousand clones, more than 75% of them singletons. The chain carries TRBV9 and TRBJ2-2, with 9 nucleotides matching TRBD2. The sequenced sample was peripheral blood. The sequence was obtained from a man aged 45-65 years who had recovered from COVID-19. The DNA of the CDR3 is TGTGCCAGCAGCGTAGAAGGGACTAGCCCACGGGGGGAGCTGTTTTTT. Translation: CASSVEGTSPRGELFF.